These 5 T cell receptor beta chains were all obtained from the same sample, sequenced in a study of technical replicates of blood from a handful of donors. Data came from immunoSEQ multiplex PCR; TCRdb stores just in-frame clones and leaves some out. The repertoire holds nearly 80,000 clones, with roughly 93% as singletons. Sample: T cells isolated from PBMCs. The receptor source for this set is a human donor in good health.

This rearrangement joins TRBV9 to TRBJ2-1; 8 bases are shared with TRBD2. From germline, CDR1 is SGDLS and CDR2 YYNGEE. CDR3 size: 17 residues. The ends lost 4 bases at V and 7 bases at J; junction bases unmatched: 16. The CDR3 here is CASSPYSSGSQLNEQFF. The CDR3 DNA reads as TGTGCCAGCAGCCCCTACTCGAGCGGGAGTCAATTAAATGAGCAGTTCTTC.

CDR3 nucleotide sequence: TGTGCCAGCAGCTTACAGGGCTACGAGCAGTACTTC. This translates into CASSLQGYEQYF. The chain recombines TRBV5-6 with TRBJ2-7; maybe TRBD1 (6 bases). Germline V gene lookup returns CDR1 SGHDT and CDR2 YYEEEE. Trimming left V 2 bases short and J 3 bases short, with 6 bases between. The CDR3 is 12 amino acids.

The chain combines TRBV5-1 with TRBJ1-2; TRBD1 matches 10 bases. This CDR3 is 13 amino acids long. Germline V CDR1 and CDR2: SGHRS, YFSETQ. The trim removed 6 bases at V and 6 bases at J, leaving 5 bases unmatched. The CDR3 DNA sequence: TGCGCCAGCAAAAAGGGACAGGGGAATGGCTACACCTTC. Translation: CASKKGQGNGYTF.

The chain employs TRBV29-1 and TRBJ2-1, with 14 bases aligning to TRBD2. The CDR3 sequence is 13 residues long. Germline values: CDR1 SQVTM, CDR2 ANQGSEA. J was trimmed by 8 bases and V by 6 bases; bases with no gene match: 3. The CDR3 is CSVGTSGSHEQFF. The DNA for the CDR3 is TGCAGCGTGGGGACTAGCGGGAGTCATGAGCAGTTCTTC.

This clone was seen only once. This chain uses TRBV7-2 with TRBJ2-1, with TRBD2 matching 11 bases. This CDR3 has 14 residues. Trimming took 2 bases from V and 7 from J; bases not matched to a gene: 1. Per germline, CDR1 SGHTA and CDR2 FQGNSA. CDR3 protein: CASSLTSGSNEQFF. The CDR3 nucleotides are TGTGCCAGCAGCTTAACTAGCGGGAGTAATGAGCAGTTCTTC. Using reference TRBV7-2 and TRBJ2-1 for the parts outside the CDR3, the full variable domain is GAGVSQSPSNKVTEKGKDVELRCDPISGHTALYWYRQSLGQGLEFLIYFQGNSAPDKSGLPSDRFSAERTGGSVSTLTIQRTQQEDSAVYLCASSLTSGSNEQFFGPGTRLTVL.